Below, 10 T cell receptor beta chains from the same sample are listed, as sequenced in a study of cytomegalovirus exposure and HLA in healthy donors. 60 Vbeta and 13 Jbeta primers were used in PCR. Assay: immunoSEQ multiplex PCR; the TCRdb copy retains only in-frame clones and omits some. Among some 110,000 clones listed, approximately 72% were seen once. Sequencing was done on a sample of PBMCs. The receptors were gathered from a man aged 25-45 years in good health and CMV-seronegative.

J is TRBJ2-3 and V is TRBV14, with TRBD2 identical over 12 bases. V was pared by 0 bases and J by 0 bases, with 7 bases of the junction left unmatched. The CDR3 extends over 19 amino acids. CDR1 and CDR2 from the germline V gene are SGHDN and FVKESK. For the CDR3, the DNA is TGTGCCAGCAGCCAAGATCCCCTCCTAGCGGGGGGGAGCACAGATACGCAGTATTTT. It codes for CASSQDPLLAGGSTDTQYF.

This chain uses TRBV13 with TRBJ2-7, with D perhaps matching TRBD1 (6 bases). This CDR3 is 14 amino acids long. V gave up 5 bases and J gave up 2 bases, with 13 bases separating them. Germline V gives CDR1 PRHDT, CDR2 FYEKMQ (reference sequence). Here the CDR3 reads CASSIQGAPYEQYF. In DNA form, the CDR3 reads TGTGCCAGCAGCATACAGGGTGCTCCCTACGAGCAGTACTTC.

The chain is built from TRBV28 and TRBJ2-4, with 13 nucleotides matching TRBD2. The CDR3 sequence is 16 residues long. The junction had 8 bases not matched to a gene; V was cut back by 6 bases and J by 6 bases. Germline CDR1 is MDHEN and CDR2 is SYDVKM. The CDR3 coding sequence is TGTGCCAGCAGCTTACTAGCGGGGGGGGTCGGAAACATTCAGTACTTC. Protein product: CASSLLAGGVGNIQYF.

CDR3 nucleotide sequence: TGTGCCAGTACCATAGGGGGATCGAACACCGGGGAGCTGTTTTTT. The encoded protein is CASTIGGSNTGELFF. The chain links TRBV19 to TRBJ2-2; D is possibly TRBD1 (6 bases). The CDR3 covers 15 residues. Trimming left V 7 bases short and J 0 bases short, with 12 bases between. Germline values: CDR1 LNHDA, CDR2 SQIVND (reference sequence).

The rearrangement uses TRBV20-1 and TRBJ2-1, with 7 bases fitting TRBD2. This CDR3 has 11 amino acids. From germline, CDR1 is DFQATT and CDR2 SNEGSKA (reference sequence). The trim removed 3 bases at V and 12 bases at J, leaving 5 bases unmatched. CDR3 nucleotides: TGCAGTGCTAGGTTGGGAGGGGCGCAGTTCTTC. Amino acid sequence: CSARLGGAQFF.

The chain couples TRBV5-1 to TRBJ1-2, with D tentatively TRBD1 (6 bases). CDR1 and CDR2 (germline): SGHRS, YFSETQ. V dropped 4 bases and J dropped 5 bases, with 18 bases sitting between them. CDR3 length: 15 amino acids. As DNA, the CDR3 is TGCGCCAGCAGCCTGGAGGACAGCATCCTTTATGGCTACACCTTC. Encoded protein: CASSLEDSILYGYTF.

The V call is TRBV10-3, the J call TRBJ1-5, with D perhaps matching TRBD1 (5 bases). Germline CDR1 and CDR2: ENHRY and SYGVKD. The CDR3 totals 15 residues. The V end lost 11 bases, the J end lost 0 bases, and 17 bases lay between the germline ends. DNA of the CDR3: TGTGCCCCTCACTCGGGGGAATATAGCAATCAGCCCCAGCATTTT. Its protein product is CAPHSGEYSNQPQHF.

V usage is TRBV18 and J usage is TRBJ1-2; 7 bases are a match to TRBD1. Trimming removed 1 base from V and 5 bases from J; junction bases left unmatched: 10. The germline V gene encodes CDR1 KGHSH and CDR2 LQKENI. The CDR3 totals 16 residues. CDR3 residues: CASSPHGQDDWYGYTF. The CDR3 DNA is TGTGCCAGCTCACCACATGGACAGGACGACTGGTATGGCTACACCTTC.

V usage is TRBV7-8 and J usage is TRBJ1-2; no clear D. Between the trimmed V and J ends, which lost 4 bases and 0 bases, there was a span of 12 bases. CDR3 length: 15 residues. Germline V gives CDR1 SGHVS, CDR2 FQNEAQ. CDR3 bases: TGTGCCAGCAGCTCGGAGCGGATACCTAACTATGGCTACACCTTC. It specifies CASSSERIPNYGYTF.

This chain joins TRBV28 and TRBJ2-5, with a weak D call TRBD2 (7 bases). TRBJ2-7 explains the end of the DNA better; the J call may be wrong. CDR3 length equals 16 residues. CDR1 and CDR2 from the germline V gene are MDHEN and SYDVKM. The CDR3 sequence is CASSLLGGAVSYEQYF. The CDR3 region has the DNA TGTGCCAGCAGTTTATTAGGGGGGGCTGTCTCCTACGAGCAGTACTTC.